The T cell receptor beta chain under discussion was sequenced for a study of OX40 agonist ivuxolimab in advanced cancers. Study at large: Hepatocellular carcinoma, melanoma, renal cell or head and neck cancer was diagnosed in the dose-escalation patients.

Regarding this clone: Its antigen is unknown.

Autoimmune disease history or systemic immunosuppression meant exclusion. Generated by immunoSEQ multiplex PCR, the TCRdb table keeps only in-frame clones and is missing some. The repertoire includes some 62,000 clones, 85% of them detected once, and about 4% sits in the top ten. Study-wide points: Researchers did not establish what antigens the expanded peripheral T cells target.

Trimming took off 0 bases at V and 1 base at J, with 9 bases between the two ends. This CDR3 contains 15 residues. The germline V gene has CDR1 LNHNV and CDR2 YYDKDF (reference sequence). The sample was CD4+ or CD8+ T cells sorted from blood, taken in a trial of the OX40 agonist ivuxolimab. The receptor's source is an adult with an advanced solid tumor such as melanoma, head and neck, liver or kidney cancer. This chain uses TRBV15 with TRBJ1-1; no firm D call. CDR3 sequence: CATSRDKGTNTEAFF. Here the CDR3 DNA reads TGTGCCACCAGCAGAGATAAGGGCACGAACACTGAAGCTTTCTTT.